The rows below give T cell receptor beta chains drawn from one sample of a study of blood T cell repertoires in COVID-19. Only in-frame clones appear in the TCRdb table, and some are missing; sequencing was by immunoSEQ multiplex PCR. The table includes approximately 180,000 clones, approximately 80% detected once. Sample: peripheral blood. These TCRs come from a middle-aged woman with COVID-19, enrolled during active disease. Both conserved end residues are part of each CDR3. Fields, in order: V gene, clone size, D gene, J gene, CDR3 DNA, CDR3 protein. The D gene is left open where the match is weak. The listing skips clone size in some rows; elsewhere it reads once, few, many or a size class.

V: TRBV27
size: -
D: -
J: TRBJ1-1
DNA: TGTGCCAGCAGTTTTAACGGGTATTTGAACACTGAAGCTTTCTTT
CDR3: CASSFNGYLNTEAFF

V: TRBV7-9
size: -
D: -
J: TRBJ1-5
DNA: TGTGCCAGCAGCTTAAATGCCGCGAGCAATCAGCCCCAGCATTTT
CDR3: CASSLNAASNQPQHF

V: TRBV18
size: -
D: -
J: TRBJ1-1
DNA: TGTGCCAGCTCACCAGGCCAAAACACTGAAGCTTTCTTT
CDR3: CASSPGQNTEAFF

V: TRBV28
size: -
D: -
J: TRBJ1-2
DNA: TGTGCCAGCTCTTTGAGGGGACTTGGCTACACCTTC
CDR3: CASSLRGLGYTF

V: TRBV6-7
size: once
D: -
J: TRBJ1-2
DNA: TGTGCCAGCAGTTACTCCTCGACTAACCTCCTCGGCTATGGCTACACCTTC
CDR3: CASSYSSTNLLGYGYTF

V: TRBV4-1
size: -
D: TRBD1
J: TRBJ1-3
DNA: TGCGCCAGCAGCCAAGAAGGACAGGGGGGAAACACCATATATTTT
CDR3: CASSQEGQGGNTIYF

V: TRBV29-1
size: -
D: TRBD2
J: TRBJ2-1
DNA: TGCAGCGTAAGAGCGGGAGGCCTCTACAATGAGCAGTTCTTC
CDR3: CSVRAGGLYNEQFF

V: TRBV15
size: -
D: -
J: TRBJ2-2
DNA: TGTGCCACCAGCAGGCGGGACAGGAACACCGGGGAGCTGTTTTTT
CDR3: CATSRRDRNTGELFF

V: TRBV6-5
size: -
D: TRBD1
J: TRBJ2-3
DNA: TGTGCCAGCAGAGGGGGCTTATCATCTGATACGCAGTATTTT
CDR3: CASRGGLSSDTQYF

V: TRBV9
size: -
D: TRBD1
J: TRBJ1-5
DNA: TGTGCCAGCAGCGCCCAGGGGGCGAGCAATCAGCCCCAGCATTTT
CDR3: CASSAQGASNQPQHF

V: TRBV18
size: -
D: TRBD1
J: TRBJ1-3
DNA: TGTGCCAGCTCAACGGGACAGGGGATTTTCTCTGGAAACACCATATATTTT
CDR3: CASSTGQGIFSGNTIYF

V: TRBV6-5
size: -
D: -
J: TRBJ1-5
DNA: TGTGCCAGCAGTCTAGAGGGCAAGGTGAATCAGCCCCAGCATTTT
CDR3: CASSLEGKVNQPQHF